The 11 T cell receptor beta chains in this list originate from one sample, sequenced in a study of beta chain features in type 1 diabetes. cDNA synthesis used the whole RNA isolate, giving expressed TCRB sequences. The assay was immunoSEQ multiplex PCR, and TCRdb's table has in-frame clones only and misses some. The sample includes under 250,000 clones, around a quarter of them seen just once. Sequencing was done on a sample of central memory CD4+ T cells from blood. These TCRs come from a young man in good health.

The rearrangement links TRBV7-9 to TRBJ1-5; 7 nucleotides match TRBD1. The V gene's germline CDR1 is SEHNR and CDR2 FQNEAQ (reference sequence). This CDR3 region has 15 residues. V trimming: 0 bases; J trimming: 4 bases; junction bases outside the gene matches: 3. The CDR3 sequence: CASSLAWDSNQPQHF. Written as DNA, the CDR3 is TGTGCCAGCAGCTTAGCGTGGGACAGTAATCAGCCCCAGCATTTT.

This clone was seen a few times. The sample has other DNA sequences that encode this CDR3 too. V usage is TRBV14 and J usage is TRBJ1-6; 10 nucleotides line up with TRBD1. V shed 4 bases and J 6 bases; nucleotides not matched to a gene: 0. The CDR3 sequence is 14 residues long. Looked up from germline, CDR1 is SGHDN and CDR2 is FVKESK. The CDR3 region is CASSRDRGNSPLHF. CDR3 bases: TGTGCCAGCAGCCGGGACAGGGGTAATTCACCCCTCCACTTT.

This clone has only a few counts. This CDR3 is CASSLVAAGGDETQYF. CDR3 nucleotide sequence: TGCGCCAGCAGCTTGGTTGCAGCGGGGGGAGATGAGACCCAGTACTTC. The chain has TRBV5-1 and TRBJ2-5; 9 positions match TRBD2. CDR1 is SGHRS, CDR2 YFSETQ, per germline. CDR3 length: 16 amino acids. J lost 5 bases, V lost 0 bases, and 8 bases had no gene match.

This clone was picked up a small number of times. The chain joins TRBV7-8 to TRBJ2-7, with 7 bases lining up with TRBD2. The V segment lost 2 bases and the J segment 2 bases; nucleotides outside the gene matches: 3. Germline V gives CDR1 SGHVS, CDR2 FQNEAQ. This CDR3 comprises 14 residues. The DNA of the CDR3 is TGTGCCAGCAGCTTACTAGCGGAGGCCTACGAGCAGTACTTC. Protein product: CASSLLAEAYEQYF. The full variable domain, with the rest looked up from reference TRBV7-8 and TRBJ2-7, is GAGVSQSPRYKVAKRGQDVALRCDPISGHVSLFWYQQALGQGPEFLTYFQNEAQLDKSGLPSDRFFAERPEGSVSTLKIQRTQQEDSAVYLCASSLLAEAYEQYFGPGTRLTVT.

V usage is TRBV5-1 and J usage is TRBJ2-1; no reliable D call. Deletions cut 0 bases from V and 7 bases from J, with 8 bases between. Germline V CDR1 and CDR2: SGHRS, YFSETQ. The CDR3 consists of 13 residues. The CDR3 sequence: CASSLEAANEQFF. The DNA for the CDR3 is TGCGCCAGCAGCTTGGAGGCGGCTAATGAGCAGTTCTTC.

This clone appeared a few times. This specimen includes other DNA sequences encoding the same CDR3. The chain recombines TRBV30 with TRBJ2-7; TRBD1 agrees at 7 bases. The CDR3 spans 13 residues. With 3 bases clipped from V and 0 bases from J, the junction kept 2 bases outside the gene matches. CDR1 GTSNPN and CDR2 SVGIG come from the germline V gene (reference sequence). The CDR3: CAWRGQSSYEQYF. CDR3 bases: TGTGCCTGGAGGGGACAGTCCTCCTACGAGCAGTACTTC.

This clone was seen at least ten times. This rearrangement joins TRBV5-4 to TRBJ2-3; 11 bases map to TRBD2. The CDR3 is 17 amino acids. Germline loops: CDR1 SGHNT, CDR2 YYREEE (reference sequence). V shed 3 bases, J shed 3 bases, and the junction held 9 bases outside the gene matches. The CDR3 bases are TGTGCCAGCAGCTCGGGACTAGCGGCGATTTCAACAGATACGCAGTATTTT. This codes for CASSSGLAAISTDTQYF. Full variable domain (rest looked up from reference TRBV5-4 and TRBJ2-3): ETGVTQSPTHLIKTRGQQVTLRCSSQSGHNTVSWYQQALGQGPQFIFQYYREEENGRGNFPPRFSGLQFPNYSSELNVNALELDDSALYLCASSSGLAAISTDTQYFGPGTRLTVL.

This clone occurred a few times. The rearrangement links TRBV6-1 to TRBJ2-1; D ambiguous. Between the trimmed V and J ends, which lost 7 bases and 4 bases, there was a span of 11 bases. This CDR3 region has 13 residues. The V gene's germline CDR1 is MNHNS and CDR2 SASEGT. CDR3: CASTLRLYNEQFF. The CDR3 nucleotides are TGTGCCAGCACCCTGCGGCTGTACAATGAGCAGTTCTTC.

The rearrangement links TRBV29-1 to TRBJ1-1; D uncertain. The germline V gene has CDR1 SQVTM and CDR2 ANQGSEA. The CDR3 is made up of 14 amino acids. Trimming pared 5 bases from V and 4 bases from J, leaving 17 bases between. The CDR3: CSVKPGGLGTEAFF. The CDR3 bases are TGCAGCGTTAAACCCGGAGGGTTGGGCACTGAAGCTTTCTTT.

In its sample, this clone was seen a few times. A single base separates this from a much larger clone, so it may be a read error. CDR3 region: CASSFSTDTQYF. DNA of the CDR3: TGTGCCAGCAGCTTTAGCACAGATACGCAGTATTTT. The rearrangement joins TRBV7-8 to TRBJ2-3; D is undetermined. Trimming stripped 3 bases from V and 0 bases from J, with 1 base between. CDR1 and CDR2 from the germline V gene are SGHVS and FQNEAQ. The CDR3 consists of 12 residues. The full variable domain, completed using reference TRBV7-8 and TRBJ2-3, is GAGVSQSPRYKVAKRGQDVALRCDPISGHVSLFWYQQALGQGPEFLTYFQNEAQLDKSGLPSDRFFAERPEGSVSTLKIQRTQQEDSAVYLCASSFSTDTQYFGPGTRLTVL.

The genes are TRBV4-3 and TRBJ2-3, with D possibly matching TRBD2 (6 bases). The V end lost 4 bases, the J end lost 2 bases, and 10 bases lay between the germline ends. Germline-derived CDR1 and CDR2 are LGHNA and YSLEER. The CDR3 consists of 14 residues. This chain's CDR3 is CASSRGTLTDTQYF. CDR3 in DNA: TGCGCCAGCAGCCGAGGGACTCTCACAGATACGCAGTATTTT.